This entry concerns a single T cell receptor beta chain. V dropped 4 bases and J dropped 10 bases, with 10 bases sitting between them. CDR1 is DFQATT and CDR2 is SNEGSKA in the germline V gene (reference sequence). This CDR3 contains 10 residues. This specimen belongs to a study of CD8 T cells in Susac syndrome. Random hexamers were used to reverse transcribe an amount of 0.5 to 1 ug RNA. From the immunoSEQ multiplex PCR reads, TCRdb called clonotypes with MiXCR, one entry per CDR3 protein. The sample includes 150,000 to 200,000 distinct CDR3 sequences, around 94% of them seen just once. The chain carries TRBV20-1 and TRBJ1-1; D unresolved. The sequence derives from a human donor in good health. The sample comprised CD4+ T cells from PBMCs. CDR3 nucleotides: TGCAGTGCTACAGCCCCGGGAGCTTTCTTT. It yields the protein CSATAPGAFF.